This TCR beta chain originates from a study of CD8 T cells in ankylosing spondylitis. Study findings and constraints: Eight highly homologous variants made up a TCR beta motif, and this motif appeared characteristic of ankylosing spondylitis blood. A number of the motif variants had already been described in reactive arthritis synovial fluid and blood. Disease-linked clones, CD8+, were relatively rare in peripheral blood. Reportedly, matched ankylosing spondylitis synovial fluid was significantly enriched for disease-linked clones.

TCRdb analysed the 5' RACE reads with MiXCR anew, one entry per CDR3 protein. The data hold about 700,000 distinct CDR3 sequences, with around 17% observed a single time. Points on this clonotype: The antigen remains unidentified.

Trimming removed 4 bases from V and 8 bases from J; junction bases left unmatched: 9. This CDR3 has 15 residues. Germline V CDR1 and CDR2: MNHNS, SASEGT. This chain uses TRBV6-1 with TRBJ2-1, with 9 bases aligning to TRBD1. The TCR was taken from a male donor with ankylosing spondylitis. The source material was blood, either unsorted or a sorted T cell fraction (not recorded which). CDR3 in amino acids: CASSGGQGGGYEQFF. CDR3 nucleotide sequence: TGTGCCAGCAGTGGGGGACAGGGCGGCGGCTATGAGCAGTTCTTC.